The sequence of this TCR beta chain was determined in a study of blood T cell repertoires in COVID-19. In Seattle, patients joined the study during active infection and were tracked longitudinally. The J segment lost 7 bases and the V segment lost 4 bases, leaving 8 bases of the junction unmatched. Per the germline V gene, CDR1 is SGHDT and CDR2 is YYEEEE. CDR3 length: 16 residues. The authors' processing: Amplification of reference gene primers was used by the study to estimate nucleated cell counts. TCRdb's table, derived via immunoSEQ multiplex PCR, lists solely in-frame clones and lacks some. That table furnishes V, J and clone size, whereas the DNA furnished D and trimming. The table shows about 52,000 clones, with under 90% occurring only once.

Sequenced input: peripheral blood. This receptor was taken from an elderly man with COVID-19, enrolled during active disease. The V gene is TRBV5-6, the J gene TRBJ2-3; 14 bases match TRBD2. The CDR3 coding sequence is TGTGCCAGCAGCCCCGGGACTAGCGGGAGAATACATACGCAGTATTTT. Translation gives CASSPGTSGRIHTQYF.